Following are 19 T cell receptor beta chains from one sample sequenced in a study of spatial heterogeneity in lung cancer (dated by TCRdb to between 2018 and 2021). For these TCRs, the target antigens are not known. Read against the paper, the sample's time point label means: sample taken at primary tumor resection. Receptor libraries were prepared by 5' RACE. The instrument given in TCRdb is NextSeq 500. TCRdb passed the public sequencing reads through fastp at Q25 and MiXCR, retaining productive beta sequences. Rows are unified per CDR3 protein, each entry keeping the most common DNA and genes. In this sample the table shows about 23,000 distinct CDR3 sequences, about 6.8% of which occur a single time. The ten largest clones add up to about 9.4% of the sample. The full study reports these points: A correlation was observed between the number of expanded intratumoral alpha and beta TCRs and the tumor nonsynonymous mutation count.

The sample consisted of lung tumor tissue, taken at surgery. The source of these receptors is a male donor with early-stage non-small cell lung cancer.

The chain has TRBV6-6 and TRBJ2-5, with a tentative D call TRBD1 (6 bases). Per germline, CDR1 MNHNY and CDR2 SVGAGI (reference sequence). CDR3 length: 12 residues. Trimming took off 6 bases at V and 5 bases at J, with 10 bases between the two ends. DNA of the CDR3: TGTGCCAGCAGATCAGGGGCCGAGACCCAGTACTTC. It encodes CASRSGAETQYF.

This clonotype has at least ten counts. V gene TRBV9 combines with J gene TRBJ1-6; D is perhaps TRBD1 (5 bases). The V gene's germline CDR1 is SGDLS and CDR2 YYNGEE. V gave up 4 bases and J gave up 7 bases, with 12 bases separating them. This CDR3 is built from 14 residues. For the CDR3, the DNA is TGTGCCAGCAGCAGACAGAGGGCGAATTCACCCCTCCACTTT. It yields the protein CASSRQRANSPLHF.

The chain links TRBV20-1 to TRBJ2-3; 8 nucleotides agree with TRBD2. Germline V gene lookup returns CDR1 DFQATT and CDR2 SNEGSKA (reference sequence). The V segment lost 2 bases and the J segment 1 base; nucleotides outside the gene matches: 2. This CDR3 contains 14 residues. CDR3 region: CSARKTSGTDTQYF. The CDR3 nucleotides are TGCAGTGCTAGAAAGACTAGCGGCACAGATACGCAGTATTTT.

Comment on this clonotype: This sequence may be a read error, since a much larger clone differs from it by one base. The chain combines TRBV7-9 with TRBJ2-3; perhaps TRBD2 as D (6 bases). The CDR3 loop spans 15 amino acids. Trimming cost V 1 base and J 2 bases, with 10 bases left between them. CDR1 is SEHNR and CDR2 is FQNEAQ in the germline V gene (reference sequence). CDR3 sequence reads: CASSLGLVVTDTQYF. For the CDR3, the DNA is TGTGCCAGCAGCTTAGGACTAGTGGTCACAGATACGCAGTATTTT.

By share, this clonotype counts as medium-sized. This chain uses TRBV7-2 with TRBJ2-2; 7 positions match TRBD1. Trimming took 3 bases from V and 5 from J; bases not matched to a gene: 3. Germline V CDR1 and CDR2: SGHTA, FQGNSA. The CDR3 extends over 14 amino acids. For the CDR3, the DNA is TGTGCCAGCAGCTTTGCCAGGGGGACCGGGGAGCTGTTTTTT. Encoded protein: CASSFARGTGELFF.

At least ten counts were recorded for this clonotype. The J gene is TRBJ2-7, the V gene TRBV12-3 or TRBV12-4; TRBD2 matches at 15 bases. The CDR3 has 15 residues. V shed 3 bases, J shed 4 bases, and the junction held 1 base outside the gene matches. CDR3 coding DNA: TGTGCCAGCAGTTTGGGACTAGCGGGAGGATACGAGCAGTACTTC. Its translation is CASSLGLAGGYEQYF.

By frequency in the sample, this clonotype is medium-sized. The gene calls are TRBV6-5 and TRBJ2-7; D may be TRBD1 (6 bases). Germline V gives CDR1 MNHEY, CDR2 SVGAGI. Trimming removed 2 bases from V and 3 bases from J, with 14 bases in between. CDR3 size: 15 residues. The CDR3 here is CASSYRRTADYEQYF. The CDR3 DNA follows: TGTGCCAGCAGTTACAGAAGGACAGCTGACTACGAGCAGTACTTC.

In its sample, this clonotype was seen a few times. The genes are TRBV15 and TRBJ2-1, with a possible D match to TRBD1 (6 bases). This CDR3 is 13 amino acids long. Germline CDR1 LNHNV, CDR2 YYDKDF (reference sequence). V was pared by 6 bases and J by 9 bases, with 15 bases between. CDR3 residues: CATSVHLRGEQFF. CDR3 nucleotides: TGTGCCACCAGTGTCCACCTCAGGGGTGAGCAGTTCTTC. Variable domain in full (rest from reference TRBV15 and TRBJ2-1): DAMVIQNPRYQVTQFGKPVTLSCSQTLNHNVMYWYQQKSSQAPKLLFHYYDKDFNNEADTPDNFQSRRPNTSFCFLDIRSPGLGDTAMYLCATSVHLRGEQFFGPGTRLTVL.

In this sample, this clonotype turned up many times. The V call is TRBV27, the J call TRBJ2-3; 9 nucleotides line up with TRBD2. With 2 bases clipped from V and 4 bases from J, the junction kept 1 base outside the gene matches. This CDR3 contains 14 residues. Looked up from germline, CDR1 is MNHEY and CDR2 is SMNVEV (reference sequence). The DNA of the CDR3 is TGTGCCAGCAGTTTAGCGGGGGGGCCAGATACGCAGTATTTT. Its translation is CASSLAGGPDTQYF.

This clonotype was found many times. The chain is built from TRBV18 and TRBJ1-1; unclear D gene. The germline V and J ends were trimmed by 3 bases and 4 bases, with 12 bases remaining between them. Germline V gene lookup returns CDR1 KGHSH and CDR2 LQKENI. The CDR3 is 14 amino acids. CDR3 amino acids: CASSPSARTTEAFF. The CDR3 region has the DNA TGTGCCAGCTCACCTAGCGCACGGACCACTGAAGCTTTCTTT.

The chain uses TRBV14 and TRBJ1-6; perhaps TRBD1 as D (5 bases). The CDR3 length is 15 residues. V was cut by 5 bases and J by 6 bases, with 14 bases left in between. Germline CDR1 and CDR2: SGHDN and FVKESK. Here the CDR3 DNA reads TGTGCCAGCAGCGTAACCGGGACCACTAATTCACCCCTCCACTTT. Amino acids: CASSVTGTTNSPLHF.

V is TRBV6-5 and J is TRBJ1-2; D remains ambiguous. Germline V gene sequence: CDR1 MNHEY, CDR2 SVGAGI. This CDR3 contains 14 residues. With 5 bases removed from V and 7 bases from J, the gap between germline ends came to 17 bases. Here the CDR3 reads CASSLGHQTSGYTF. The CDR3 coding sequence is TGTGCCAGCAGTCTTGGGCACCAAACAAGTGGCTACACCTTC.

The table lists this clonotype with many counts. The chain couples TRBV3-1 to TRBJ1-4; 8 nucleotides agree with TRBD1. V shed 1 base, J shed 8 bases, and the junction held 9 bases outside the gene matches. The CDR3 covers 16 residues. The germline gives CDR1 LGHDT, CDR2 YNNKEL (reference sequence). DNA for the CDR3: TGTGCCAGCAGCCAAGGAGACAGGGGAGTATTGGAAAAACTGTTTTTT. Encoded protein: CASSQGDRGVLEKLFF.

This clonotype was seen many times. This chain joins TRBV5-1 and TRBJ2-7, with 9 bases lining up with TRBD1. The trim removed 4 bases at V and 2 bases at J, leaving 7 bases unmatched. The CDR3 covers 15 residues. The germline CDR1 and CDR2 sequences are SGHRS and YFSETQ. The CDR3, as DNA: TGCGCCAGCAGCGTCTCCGGGACAGGGACCTACGAGCAGTACTTC. Translated: CASSVSGTGTYEQYF.

This clonotype came up a few times. The chain links TRBV28 to TRBJ1-3; D uncertain. Per the germline V gene, CDR1 is MDHEN and CDR2 is SYDVKM. The CDR3 contains 14 residues. V was pared by 2 bases and J by 0 bases, with 5 bases between. The chain's CDR3 is CASSLSLSGNTIYF. CDR3 in DNA: TGTGCCAGCAGTTTAAGCCTCTCTGGAAACACCATATATTTT.

This clonotype was observed at least ten times. The chain employs TRBV28 and TRBJ1-1; D not resolved. V shed 6 bases and J shed 5 bases, with 10 bases lying between them. This CDR3 is 12 amino acids long. CDR1 is MDHEN and CDR2 is SYDVKM in the germline V gene. The CDR3 loop reads CASRRGRTEAFF. CDR3 nucleotides: TGTGCCAGCAGGCGGGGAAGAACTGAAGCTTTCTTT.

In its sample, this clonotype was seen a few times. V usage is TRBV20-1 and J usage is TRBJ1-6; no reliable D call. Germline lookup yields CDR1 DFQATT and CDR2 SNEGSKA (reference sequence). The CDR3 has 16 residues. Trimming pared 5 bases from V and 3 bases from J, leaving 17 bases between. CDR3 nucleotide sequence: TGCAGTGCTCGGCAACAGAATTCAAACTATAATTCACCCCTCCACTTT. Translating gives CSARQQNSNYNSPLHF.

This clonotype came up many times. V usage is TRBV25-1 and J usage is TRBJ2-6, with unresolved D. CDR1 and CDR2 from the germline V gene are MGHDK and SYGVNS. V dropped 8 bases and J dropped 0 bases, with 11 bases sitting between them. The CDR3 sequence is 15 residues long. The chain's CDR3 is CASAPHSSGANVLTF. In DNA, the CDR3 is TGTGCCAGCGCCCCGCACAGCTCTGGGGCCAACGTCCTGACTTTC. The entire variable domain, with the rest obtained from reference TRBV25-1 and TRBJ2-6, is as follows: EADIYQTPRYLVIGTGKKITLECSQTMGHDKMYWYQQDPGMELHLIHYSYGVNSTEKGDLSSESTVSRIRTEHFPLTLESARPSHTSQYLCASAPHSSGANVLTFGAGSRLTVL.

This clonotype was recorded many times. The chain has TRBV7-2 and TRBJ1-3; TRBD1 matches 8 bases. V trimming: 3 bases; J trimming: 2 bases; junction bases outside the gene matches: 3. The germline V gene has CDR1 SGHTA and CDR2 FQGNSA. This CDR3 has 15 residues. The CDR3 DNA reads TGTGCCAGCAGCTTCGGACAGGGCACTGGAAACACCATATATTTT. Translation: CASSFGQGTGNTIYF.